The clone carrying this T cell receptor (beta chain) was picked up a small number of times. The germline V gene encodes CDR1 SGDLS and CDR2 YYNGEE. There are 18 residues in the CDR3. V shed 2 bases, J shed 1 base, and the junction held 9 bases outside the gene matches. Each sample yielded at least 6 million isolated PBMCs. The data were obtained in a study of blood T cells in healthy people across ages. Primers used in a second PCR of about 7 to 11 cycles were a sample-barcoded 5' primer and a J-beta primer mix. TCRdb re-called the 5' RACE reads with MiXCR, one entry per CDR3 protein. The sample shows roughly 500,000 distinct CDR3 sequences, 25% to 30% of them seen only once.

The sequence was collected from a woman between 70 and 85 years old in good health. J is TRBJ1-2 and V is TRBV9; TRBD1 matches 12 bases. The sequenced material came from blood. CDR3 DNA sequence: TGTGCCAGCAGCGTGGGACAGGGGGCCAACTTCCTTAACTATGGCTACACCTTC. As protein: CASSVGQGANFLNYGYTF.